This TCR beta chain was profiled in a study of cytomegalovirus exposure and HLA in healthy donors. The primer mix had 60 Vbeta and 13 Jbeta primers. Produced via immunoSEQ multiplex PCR; TCRdb's table is partial and in-frame only. The data hold 100,000 to 150,000 clones, with around 78% observed a single time. The germline gives CDR1 SNHLY, CDR2 FYNNEI. After removal of 3 bases from V and 4 bases from J, the junction contained 9 bases not matched to a gene. The length of the CDR3 is 16 residues. The sequence was collected from a young man in good health and CMV-seropositive. Sequenced sample: PBMCs. The chain links TRBV2 to TRBJ1-5, with 7 bases that match TRBD1. The CDR3 here is CASSDWTGRGNQPQHF. The CDR3 DNA reads as TGTGCCAGCAGTGATTGGACAGGACGAGGTAATCAGCCCCAGCATTTT.